Following are 30 T cell receptor beta chains from one sample sequenced in a study of T-cell memory formation after mild COVID-19. Via MiXCR, TCRdb re-called the 5' RACE reads, giving one row per CDR3 protein. Among 450,000 to 650,000 distinct CDR3 sequences, 20% were seen once, and the ten largest hold around 13%. The material sequenced was PBMCs or a T cell subset sorted from them (not recorded which). These receptors were collected from an adult woman who had mild COVID-19 (a few samples of this study predate the infection). Cell type and time point are not known.

This clonotype has just a few counts. J is TRBJ2-2 and V is TRBV7-2; no clear D gene. Trimming took off 5 bases at V and 1 base at J, with 11 bases between the two ends. The V gene's germline CDR1 is SGHTA and CDR2 FQGNSA. CDR3 size: 15 residues. CDR3 residues: CASSPDPLNTGELFF. In nucleotides, the CDR3 is TGTGCCAGCAGCCCCGACCCCCTGAACACCGGGGAGCTGTTTTTT.

Note on this clonotype: Compared with germline, one end of the junction differs, possibly owing to a read error. V usage is TRBV18 and J usage is TRBJ2-7, with D unresolved. Germline V gives CDR1 KGHSH, CDR2 LQKENI. The CDR3 has 11 residues. The CDR3 DNA reads TGTGCCAGCTCACCACCGGCAAGAGCGCACTTC. It specifies CASSPPARAHF.

This chain joins TRBV18 and TRBJ2-3, with D possibly being TRBD1 (6 bases). CDR1 is KGHSH and CDR2 is LQKENI in the germline V gene. Trimming took 2 bases from V and 4 from J, leaving 10 bases between them. The CDR3 loop spans 14 amino acids. The CDR3 reads CASSPRGSSDTQYF. The CDR3 bases are TGTGCCAGCTCACCAAGGGGGAGTTCAGATACGCAGTATTTT.

A few counts support this clonotype. This rearrangement joins TRBV5-1 to TRBJ2-7; no firm D call. Looked up from germline, CDR1 is SGHRS and CDR2 is YFSETQ. V was trimmed by 3 bases and J by 4 bases, leaving 8 bases between them. The CDR3 has 12 amino acids. This CDR3 reads CASSSKSYEQYF. CDR3 nucleotide sequence: TGCGCCAGCAGCTCGAAATCGTACGAGCAGTACTTC.

This clonotype turned up a few times. The chain joins TRBV14 to TRBJ1-2; TRBD1 aligns across 7 bases. Looked up from germline, CDR1 is SGHDN and CDR2 is FVKESK. V lost 0 bases to trimming and J lost 5 bases; unmatched junction nucleotides: 15. The CDR3 runs 18 residues. CDR3 amino acids: CASSQDRGLRPPRYGYTF. DNA of the CDR3: TGTGCCAGCAGCCAAGATAGGGGGCTCAGACCCCCTCGGTATGGCTACACCTTC.

The chain uses TRBV4-3 and TRBJ2-3; D not certain. Trimming left V 0 bases short and J 2 bases short, with 6 bases between. Germline CDR1 and CDR2: LGHNA and YSLEER. The CDR3 covers 14 residues. This chain's CDR3 is CASSQDQITDTQYF. In DNA, the CDR3 is TGCGCCAGCAGCCAAGATCAAATCACAGATACGCAGTATTTT.

The genes are TRBV19 and TRBJ1-2, with 9 bases identical to TRBD1. The V gene end was trimmed by 3 bases and the J gene end by 8 bases; junction bases not matched to a gene: 4. The germline CDR1 and CDR2 sequences are LNHDA and SQIVND (reference sequence). CDR3 length: 13 residues. The CDR3 region is CASSITGGGGYTF. Here the CDR3 DNA reads TGTGCCAGTAGTATCACAGGGGGCGGCGGCTACACCTTC.

This clonotype was counted between two and nine times. The V and J genes are TRBV29-1 and TRBJ2-2; TRBD2 aligns across 15 bases. CDR3 length: 16 residues. V shed 6 bases, J shed 6 bases, and the junction held 8 bases outside the gene matches. Germline CDR1 reads SQVTM; CDR2 reads ANQGSEA. The CDR3 spells CSVSGGLAGGPGELFF. CDR3 nucleotide sequence: TGCAGCGTCTCCGGGGGACTAGCGGGAGGCCCCGGGGAGCTGTTTTTT.

This clonotype was found a few times. J is TRBJ1-2 and V is TRBV9, with 10 bases that match TRBD1. The germline V gene encodes CDR1 SGDLS and CDR2 YYNGEE. After removal of 3 bases from V and 8 bases from J, the junction contained 4 bases not matched to a gene. The CDR3 is made up of 13 amino acids. The CDR3 DNA is TGTGCCAGCAGCGGACAGGGGGCGAAAGGCTACACCTTC. Encoded protein: CASSGQGAKGYTF.

The chain links TRBV12-3 or TRBV12-4 to TRBJ2-7; D possibly corresponds to TRBD1 (5 bases). The CDR3 is 13 amino acids. Trimming removed 4 bases at V and 5 bases at J, with 12 bases between. The CDR3 DNA reads TGTGCCAGCAGTTCGACAGCTCAGGACGAGCAGTACTTC. Translation gives CASSSTAQDEQYF.

The chain joins TRBV18 to TRBJ1-1, with a possible D match to TRBD1 (5 bases). The CDR3 consists of 14 residues. The germline V gene has CDR1 KGHSH and CDR2 LQKENI. The germline V and J ends were trimmed by 5 bases and 1 base, with 11 bases remaining between them. The CDR3 reads CASSSRGENTEAFF. The DNA for the CDR3 is TGTGCCAGCTCATCTAGAGGGGAGAACACTGAAGCTTTCTTT.

The chain carries TRBV20-1 and TRBJ1-5, with TRBD1 as a possible D gene (6 bases). Germline V gene data show CDR1 as DFQATT and CDR2 as SNEGSKA (reference sequence). V lost 7 bases, J lost 4 bases, and 8 bases lay in between. The CDR3 runs to 11 residues. The CDR3 is CSVTGNQPQHF. In DNA, the CDR3 is TGCAGTGTTACAGGGAATCAGCCCCAGCATTTT.

In its sample, this clonotype was seen many times. CDR3 DNA: TGCGCCAGCAGCCTCCAGGGGCAAACTAGCACAGATACGCAGTATTTT. Translation gives CASSLQGQTSTDTQYF. V is TRBV5-1 and J is TRBJ2-3; D might be TRBD1 (6 bases). Trimming cost V 4 bases and J 0 bases, with 15 bases left between them. Per the germline V gene, CDR1 is SGHRS and CDR2 is YFSETQ. This CDR3 is built from 16 residues.

The sample holds a few counts of this clonotype. This chain uses TRBV5-1 with TRBJ1-3; TRBD1 is a possible D gene (5 bases). Germline CDR1 and CDR2: SGHRS and YFSETQ. Trimming pared 1 base from V and 8 bases from J, leaving 13 bases between. The CDR3 runs to 14 residues. CDR3: CASSLRGAEDTIYF. CDR3 DNA: TGCGCCAGCAGCTTGAGAGGGGCCGAGGACACCATATATTTT.

J is TRBJ2-4 and V is TRBV6-6; a possible D gene is TRBD1 (5 bases). Trimming pared 4 bases from V and 1 base from J, leaving 11 bases between. Per germline, CDR1 MNHNY and CDR2 SVGAGI (reference sequence). The CDR3 extends over 15 amino acids. The CDR3 sequence is CASSSQGAAKNIQYF. As DNA, the CDR3 is TGTGCCAGCAGTTCCCAAGGGGCGGCCAAAAACATTCAGTACTTC.

This clonotype was seen once. V is TRBV11-1 and J is TRBJ1-1; D uncertain. The length of the CDR3 is 14 residues. The V end was cut by 5 bases, the J end by 2 bases, with 12 bases between. The germline gives CDR1 SGHAT, CDR2 FQDESV (reference sequence). The CDR3 is CASSPWAGNTEAFF. Written as DNA, the CDR3 is TGTGCCAGCAGCCCATGGGCCGGAAACACTGAAGCTTTCTTT.

The chain has TRBV9 and TRBJ2-1; 16 bases align to TRBD2. CDR3 length equals 14 residues. Germline loops: CDR1 SGDLS, CDR2 YYNGEE. V lost 8 bases to trimming and J lost 8 bases; unmatched junction nucleotides: 4. CDR3 nucleotide sequence: TGTGCCAGGGGGACTAGCGGGAGGGTAGATGAGCAGTTCTTC. Amino acid sequence: CARGTSGRVDEQFF.

This chain uses TRBV9 with TRBJ2-7, with D possibly matching TRBD2 (6 bases). This CDR3 region has 15 residues. CDR1 SGDLS and CDR2 YYNGEE come from the germline V gene. The ends were cut back, 0 bases at V and 6 bases at J, with 16 bases in the middle. This chain's CDR3 is CASSVELGLLSEQYF. Written as DNA, the CDR3 is TGTGCCAGCAGCGTAGAGTTGGGACTCCTCTCCGAGCAGTACTTC.

V is TRBV20-1 and J is TRBJ2-3, with 8 bases aligning to TRBD2. The CDR3 consists of 13 residues. V shed 6 bases, J shed 3 bases, and the junction held 5 bases outside the gene matches. Germline V lookup: CDR1 DFQATT, CDR2 SNEGSKA (reference sequence). The CDR3 nucleotides are TGCAGTGCCGGAATAGCGGGGACAGATACGCAGTATTTT. It encodes CSAGIAGTDTQYF.

The sample holds a few counts of this clonotype. CDR3 nucleotides: TGTGCCAGCAGCCCGACAGGGATTCCCACAGATACGCAGTATTTT. Protein product: CASSPTGIPTDTQYF. This chain links TRBV12-3 or TRBV12-4 with TRBJ2-3; 7 bases map to TRBD1. The CDR3 is made up of 15 amino acids. J gave up 2 bases and V 6 bases, and 8 bases lay outside the gene matches.

The chain links TRBV20-1 to TRBJ2-5; D perhaps matches TRBD1 (5 bases). Germline CDR1 DFQATT, CDR2 SNEGSKA (reference sequence). Deletions cut 2 bases from V and 4 bases from J, with 14 bases between. The CDR3 consists of 14 residues. The CDR3 here is CSARPRVGRETQYF. The CDR3 DNA reads as TGCAGTGCTAGACCCAGGGTTGGGCGAGAGACCCAGTACTTC.

The chain links TRBV5-1 to TRBJ1-2; tentatively, D is TRBD1 (5 bases). CDR1 and CDR2 from the germline V gene are SGHRS and YFSETQ. V lost 5 bases and J 4 bases, leaving 18 bases between the germline ends. There are 15 residues in the CDR3. CDR3 loop: CASRRGREYPYGYTF. The CDR3 nucleotides read TGCGCCAGCAGAAGGGGACGAGAATATCCCTATGGCTACACCTTC. Full variable domain (missing parts from reference TRBV5-1 and TRBJ1-2): KAGVTQTPRYLIKTRGQQVTLSCSPISGHRSVSWYQQTPGQGLQFLFEYFSETQRNKGNFPGRFSGRQFSNSRSEMNVSTLELGDSALYLCASRRGREYPYGYTFGSGTRLTVV.

Only a few counts were recorded for this clonotype. V gene TRBV6-5 combines with J gene TRBJ1-5, with D unclear. V dropped 0 bases and J dropped 6 bases, with 6 bases sitting between them. This CDR3 is 13 amino acids long. Germline CDR1 is MNHEY and CDR2 is SVGAGI. The CDR3 loop is CASSYSTSQPQHF. The CDR3 DNA reads as TGTGCCAGCAGTTACTCGACAAGTCAGCCCCAGCATTTT.

This clonotype has more than one count but fewer than ten. The chain links TRBV7-8 to TRBJ2-2, with TRBD1 identical over 8 bases. CDR1 is SGHVS and CDR2 is FQNEAQ in the germline V gene. The J segment lost 1 base and the V segment lost 5 bases, leaving 9 bases of the junction unmatched. This CDR3 is 17 amino acids long. The CDR3, as DNA: TGTGCCAGCAGCCACCTGGGTGGGACAGGGAACACCGGGGAGCTGTTTTTT. It yields the protein CASSHLGGTGNTGELFF.

The chain is built from TRBV25-1 and TRBJ2-2; no definite D call. There are 16 residues in the CDR3. From germline, CDR1 is MGHDK and CDR2 SYGVNS. V lost 4 bases to trimming and J lost 3 bases, with 15 bases between them. CDR3 sequence reads: CASSGPRNPDTGELFF. DNA of the CDR3: TGTGCCAGCAGTGGACCACGAAATCCGGACACCGGGGAGCTGTTTTTT.

In its sample, this clonotype was seen a few times. The rearrangement uses TRBV10-3 and TRBJ2-1; TRBD2 agrees at 10 bases. The germline V gene has CDR1 ENHRY and CDR2 SYGVKD. V lost 4 bases to trimming and J lost 7 bases; unmatched junction nucleotides: 10. The CDR3 is 16 residues long. CDR3 coding DNA: TGTGCCATCAGTGTCCCCCCTAGCGGGGGTGGGAATGAGCAGTTCTTC. This codes for CAISVPPSGGGNEQFF.

This clonotype turned up a few times. The chain employs TRBV5-5 and TRBJ2-1; TRBD1 matches at 8 bases. The CDR3 totals 15 residues. V was pared by 1 base and J by 7 bases, with 7 bases of the junction left unmatched. Per the germline V gene, CDR1 is SGHKS and CDR2 is YYEKEE (reference sequence). CDR3 in amino acids: CASSLRTGTSNEQFF. In DNA form, the CDR3 reads TGTGCCAGCAGCTTGAGGACAGGGACTTCGAATGAGCAGTTCTTC.

This clonotype was counted a few times. J is TRBJ2-7 and V is TRBV18; D might be TRBD1 (5 bases). The CDR3 length is 17 residues. CDR1 KGHSH and CDR2 LQKENI come from the germline V gene. V lost 0 bases and J 5 bases, leaving 20 bases between the germline ends. CDR3 nucleotides: TGTGCCAGCTCACCACCGGGGCAGGCACTCTCCTATAACGAGCAGTACTTC. This encodes CASSPPGQALSYNEQYF.

This sequence joins TRBV5-1 and TRBJ1-4; D not resolved. The CDR3 covers 15 residues. V was shortened by 1 base and J by 0 bases, with 7 bases between the two germline ends. Germline loops: CDR1 SGHRS, CDR2 YFSETQ. The CDR3 bases are TGCGCCAGCAGCTTGCATTATTCAACTAATGAAAAACTGTTTTTT. Translation gives CASSLHYSTNEKLFF.

The CDR3 region is CASSLRGVGNTEAFF. The CDR3 DNA reads TGTGCCAGCAGTTTGAGAGGGGTGGGGAACACTGAAGCTTTCTTT. The V and J genes are TRBV12-3 or TRBV12-4 and TRBJ1-1; weak D call: TRBD1 (5 bases). This CDR3 has 15 amino acids. Trimming removed 3 bases at V and 1 base at J, with 12 bases between.